Listed below are T cell receptor beta chains from one sample, sequenced in a study of blood T cell repertoires in COVID-19. Using immunoSEQ multiplex PCR, the repertoire was profiled, and TCRdb retains in-frame clones only, with some absent. The table shows 70,000 or so clones, with approximately 83% occurring only once. The sequencing sample was made of peripheral blood. Receptors were obtained from a man aged 35 to 55 with COVID-19, enrolled during active disease. Each CDR3 is given with its conserved first and last residue. D genes are given only for firm matches. Size tells how often a clone was seen (once, few, many) or the class of an expanded clone, and some rows leave it out.

j_call	clone_size	d_call	v_call	cdr3_aa	cdr3_nt
TRBJ1-2	.	.	TRBV30	CAWRRRGARGYTF	TGTGCCTGGAGGAGGCGGGGGGCGCGTGGCTACACCTTC
TRBJ1-6	.	TRBD1	TRBV6-2/TRBV6-3	CASSYEGQGVEDNSPLHF	TGTGCCAGCAGTTACGAAGGACAGGGGGTCGAAGATAATTCACCCCTCCACTTT
TRBJ1-4	.	TRBD1	TRBV5-1	CASSVQGAREKLFF	TGCGCCAGCAGCGTCCAGGGGGCTCGGGAAAAACTGTTTTTT
TRBJ2-3	.	TRBD2	TRBV7-3	CASGTGRTDTQYF	TGTGCCAGCGGAACCGGGAGGACAGATACGCAGTATTTT
TRBJ2-1	.	.	TRBV3-1/TRBV3-2	CASSSVGLSNEQFF	TGTGCCAGCAGCTCAGTGGGGCTAAGCAATGAGCAGTTCTTC
TRBJ1-1	.	.	TRBV27	CASSSRGGNTEAFF	TGTGCCAGCAGTTCTAGGGGGGGGAACACTGAAGCTTTCTTT
TRBJ2-7	.	.	TRBV6-6	CASSYSIQGYEQYF	TGTGCCAGCAGTTACTCCATCCAGGGATACGAGCAGTACTTC
TRBJ1-3	few	TRBD1	TRBV11-2	CASSPQGIGNTIYF	TGTGCCAGCAGCCCACAGGGGATTGGAAACACCATATATTTT
TRBJ1-1	.	.	TRBV10-3	CAISEGTPSNTEAFF	TGTGCCATCAGTGAGGGGACTCCTTCGAACACTGAAGCTTTCTTT
TRBJ1-2	once	.	TRBV5-1	CASSNRSGGVRYGYTF	TGCGCCAGCAGCAACCGATCCGGGGGAGTTCGATATGGCTACACCTTC
TRBJ1-4	.	TRBD1	TRBV30	CAWSSRDRGREKLFF	TGTGCCTGGAGCAGCCGGGACAGGGGACGGGAAAAACTGTTTTTT
TRBJ2-3	.	.	TRBV5-1	CASSSGGTSTDTQYF	TGCGCCAGCAGCTCGGGCGGGACTAGCACAGATACGCAGTATTTT
TRBJ2-1	.	TRBD1	TRBV7-2	CASSFGQGGYNEQFF	TGTGCCAGCAGTTTTGGACAGGGTGGGTACAATGAGCAGTTCTTC
TRBJ1-2	.	TRBD1	TRBV6-1	CASSDVRGYNGYTF	TGTGCCAGCAGTGATGTCAGGGGGTACAATGGCTACACCTTC
TRBJ1-4	once	.	TRBV18	CASSPSDRMSEKLFF	TGTGCCAGCTCACCATCCGACAGGATGAGTGAAAAACTGTTTTTT